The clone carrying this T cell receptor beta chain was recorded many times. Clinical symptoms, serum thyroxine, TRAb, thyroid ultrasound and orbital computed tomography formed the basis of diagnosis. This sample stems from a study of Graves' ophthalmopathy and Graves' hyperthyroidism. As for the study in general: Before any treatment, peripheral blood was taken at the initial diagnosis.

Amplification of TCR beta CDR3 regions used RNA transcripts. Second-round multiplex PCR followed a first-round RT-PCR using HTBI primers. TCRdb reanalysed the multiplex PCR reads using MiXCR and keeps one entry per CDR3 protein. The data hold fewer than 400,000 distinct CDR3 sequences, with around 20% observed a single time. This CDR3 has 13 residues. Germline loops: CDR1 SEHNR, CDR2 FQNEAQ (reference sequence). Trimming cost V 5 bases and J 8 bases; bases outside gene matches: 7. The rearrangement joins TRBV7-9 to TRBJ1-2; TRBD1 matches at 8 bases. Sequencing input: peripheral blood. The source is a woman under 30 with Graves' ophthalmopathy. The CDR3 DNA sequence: TGTGCCAGCAGCCCCGACAGGGGTTGGGGCTACACCTTC. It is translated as CASSPDRGWGYTF. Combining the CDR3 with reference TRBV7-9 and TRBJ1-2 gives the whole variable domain DTGVSQNPRHKITKRGQNVTFRCDPISEHNRLYWYRQTLGQGPEFLTYFQNEAQLEKSRLLSDRFSAERPKGSFSTLEIQRTEQGDSAMYLCASSPDRGWGYTFGSGTRLTVV.